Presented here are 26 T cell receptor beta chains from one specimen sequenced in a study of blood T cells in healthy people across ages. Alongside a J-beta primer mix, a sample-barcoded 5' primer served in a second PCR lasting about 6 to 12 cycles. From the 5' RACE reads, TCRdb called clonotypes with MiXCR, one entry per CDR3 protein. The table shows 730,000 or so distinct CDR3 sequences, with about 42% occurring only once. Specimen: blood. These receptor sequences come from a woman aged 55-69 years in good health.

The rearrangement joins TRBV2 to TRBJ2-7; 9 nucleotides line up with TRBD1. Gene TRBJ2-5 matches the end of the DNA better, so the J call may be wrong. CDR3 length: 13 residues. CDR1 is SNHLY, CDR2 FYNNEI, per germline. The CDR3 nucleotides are TGTGCCAGCAGTACAGGGGGCGTAAAGACCCAGTACTTC. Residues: CASSTGGVKTQYF.

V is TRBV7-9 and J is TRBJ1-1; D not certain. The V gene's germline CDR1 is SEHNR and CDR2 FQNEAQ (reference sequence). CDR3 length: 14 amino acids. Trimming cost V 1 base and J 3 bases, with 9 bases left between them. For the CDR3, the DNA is TGTGCCAGCAGCTTAGTATATCGTGACACTGAAGCTTTCTTT. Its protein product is CASSLVYRDTEAFF.

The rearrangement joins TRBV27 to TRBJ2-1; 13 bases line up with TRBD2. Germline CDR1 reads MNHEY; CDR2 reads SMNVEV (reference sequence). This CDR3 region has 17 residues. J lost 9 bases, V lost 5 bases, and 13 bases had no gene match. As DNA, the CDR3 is TGTGCCAGCAGTCGACTAGCGGGAGGTTACGGGCGAGTTGAGCAGTTCTTC. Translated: CASSRLAGGYGRVEQFF.

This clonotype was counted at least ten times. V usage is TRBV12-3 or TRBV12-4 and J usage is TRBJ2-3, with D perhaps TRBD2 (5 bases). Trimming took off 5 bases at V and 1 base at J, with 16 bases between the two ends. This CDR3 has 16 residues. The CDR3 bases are TGTGCCAGCAGTCCCCTTGGTAGCGTTCGCACAGATACGCAGTATTTT. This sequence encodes CASSPLGSVRTDTQYF.

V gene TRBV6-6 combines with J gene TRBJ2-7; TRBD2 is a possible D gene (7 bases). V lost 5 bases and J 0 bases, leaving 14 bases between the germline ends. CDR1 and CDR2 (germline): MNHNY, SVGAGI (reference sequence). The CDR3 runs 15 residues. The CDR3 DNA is TGTGCCAGCAGTCGGGGGGCTAGCGACTCCTACGAGCAGTACTTC. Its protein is CASSRGASDSYEQYF.

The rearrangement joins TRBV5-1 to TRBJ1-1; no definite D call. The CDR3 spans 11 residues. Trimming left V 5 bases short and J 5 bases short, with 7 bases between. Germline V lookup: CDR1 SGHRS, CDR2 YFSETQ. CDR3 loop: CASRGRTEAFF. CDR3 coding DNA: TGCGCCAGCAGAGGACGGACTGAAGCTTTCTTT.

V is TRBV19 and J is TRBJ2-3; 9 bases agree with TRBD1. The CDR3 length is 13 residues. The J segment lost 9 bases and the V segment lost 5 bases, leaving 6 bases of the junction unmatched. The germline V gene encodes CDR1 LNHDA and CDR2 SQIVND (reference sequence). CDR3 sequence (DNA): TGTGCCAGTAGTCCCCCGGACAGGGGAACGCAGTATTTT. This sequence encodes CASSPPDRGTQYF.

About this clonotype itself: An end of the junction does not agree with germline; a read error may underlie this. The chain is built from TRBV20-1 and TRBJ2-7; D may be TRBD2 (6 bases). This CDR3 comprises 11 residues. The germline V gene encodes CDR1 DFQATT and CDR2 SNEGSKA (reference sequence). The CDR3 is CSTSTYNEQYF. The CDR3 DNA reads TGCAGTACTAGCACCTACAATGAGCAGTACTTC.

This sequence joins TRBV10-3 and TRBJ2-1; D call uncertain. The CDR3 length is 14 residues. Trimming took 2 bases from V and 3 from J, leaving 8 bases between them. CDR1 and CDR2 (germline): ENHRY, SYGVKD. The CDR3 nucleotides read TGTGCCATCAGTGAGGATCCAGTCTACAATGAGCAGTTCTTC. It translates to CAISEDPVYNEQFF.

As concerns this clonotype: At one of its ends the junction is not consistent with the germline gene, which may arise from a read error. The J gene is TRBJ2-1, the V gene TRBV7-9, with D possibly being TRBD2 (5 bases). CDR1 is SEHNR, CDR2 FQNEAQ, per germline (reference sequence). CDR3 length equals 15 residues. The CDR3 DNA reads TGTGCCAGCAGCTTAGATGGTTCAGACTACAATGAGCGGTTCTTC. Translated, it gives CASSLDGSDYNERFF.

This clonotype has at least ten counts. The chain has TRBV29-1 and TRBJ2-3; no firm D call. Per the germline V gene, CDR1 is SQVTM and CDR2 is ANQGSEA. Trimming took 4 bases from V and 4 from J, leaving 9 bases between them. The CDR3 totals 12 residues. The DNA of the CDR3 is TGCAGCGTTGTAGGCTGGGCAGATACGCAGTATTTT. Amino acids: CSVVGWADTQYF.

CDR3 sequence (DNA): TGTGCCAGTAGTCGGGACAGGGAAAACTATGGCTACACCTTC. Its translation is CASSRDRENYGYTF. The V gene is TRBV19, the J gene TRBJ1-2; TRBD1 matches 9 bases. Germline lookup yields CDR1 LNHDA and CDR2 SQIVND (reference sequence). V lost 5 bases and J lost 2; bases outside the gene matches: 3. This CDR3 has 14 residues.

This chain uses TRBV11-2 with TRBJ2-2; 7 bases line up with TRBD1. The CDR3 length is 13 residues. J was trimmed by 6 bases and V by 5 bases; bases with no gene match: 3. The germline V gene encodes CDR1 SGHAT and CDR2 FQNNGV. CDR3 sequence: CASSRQGPGELFF. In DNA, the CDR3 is TGTGCCAGCAGCCGACAGGGACCCGGGGAGCTGTTTTTT.

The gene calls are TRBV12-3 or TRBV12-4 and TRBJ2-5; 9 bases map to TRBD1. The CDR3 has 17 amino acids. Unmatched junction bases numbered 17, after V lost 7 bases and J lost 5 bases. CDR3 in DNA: TGTGCCAGCACGATTCGGATCGGGACAGGGAATTCGGAGACCCAGTACTTC. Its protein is CASTIRIGTGNSETQYF.

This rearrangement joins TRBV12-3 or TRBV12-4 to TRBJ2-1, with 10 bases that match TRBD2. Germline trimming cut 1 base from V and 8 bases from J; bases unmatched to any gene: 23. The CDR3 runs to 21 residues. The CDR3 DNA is TGTGCCAGCAGTTTAGGGCAAGGACGCCGGACTAGCGGAGGCCCCTGGGATGAGCAGTTCTTC. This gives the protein CASSLGQGRRTSGGPWDEQFF.

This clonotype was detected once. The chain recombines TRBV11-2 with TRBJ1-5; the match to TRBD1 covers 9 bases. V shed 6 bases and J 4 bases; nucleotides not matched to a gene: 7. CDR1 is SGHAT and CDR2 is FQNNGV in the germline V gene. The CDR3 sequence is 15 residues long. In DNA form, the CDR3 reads TGTGCCAGCAGTGAAGGGACAGGGATGAATCAGCCCCAGCATTTT. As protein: CASSEGTGMNQPQHF.

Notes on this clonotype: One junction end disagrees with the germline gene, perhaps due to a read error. CDR3 nucleotide sequence: TGTGCCAGCAGCCTAGATCGCAGTCCTCCCTACGAGCAGTACTTC. It codes for CASSLDRSPPYEQYF. The chain recombines TRBV11-2 with TRBJ2-7; D is unresolved. The CDR3 consists of 15 residues. Germline-derived CDR1 and CDR2 are SGHAT and FQNNGV.

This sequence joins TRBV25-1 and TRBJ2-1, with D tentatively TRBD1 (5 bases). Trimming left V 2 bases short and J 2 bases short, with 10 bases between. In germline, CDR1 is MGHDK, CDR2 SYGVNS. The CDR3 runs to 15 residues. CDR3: CASSEDSSTYNEQFF. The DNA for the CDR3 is TGTGCCAGCAGTGAAGACAGCAGTACCTACAATGAGCAGTTCTTC.

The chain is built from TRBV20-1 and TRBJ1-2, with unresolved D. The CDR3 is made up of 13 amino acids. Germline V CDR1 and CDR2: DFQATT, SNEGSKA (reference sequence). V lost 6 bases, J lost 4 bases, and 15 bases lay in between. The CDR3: CSAVSGSGYGYTF. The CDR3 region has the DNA TGCAGTGCCGTCTCGGGGAGTGGCTATGGCTACACCTTC.

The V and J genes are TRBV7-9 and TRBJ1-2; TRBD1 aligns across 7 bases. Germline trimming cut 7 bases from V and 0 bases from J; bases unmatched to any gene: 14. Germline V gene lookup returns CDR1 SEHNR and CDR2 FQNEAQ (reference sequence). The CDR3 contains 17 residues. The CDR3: CASTEGGQPPPNYGYTF. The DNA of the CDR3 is TGTGCCAGCACCGAAGGGGGACAGCCACCCCCTAACTATGGCTACACCTTC.

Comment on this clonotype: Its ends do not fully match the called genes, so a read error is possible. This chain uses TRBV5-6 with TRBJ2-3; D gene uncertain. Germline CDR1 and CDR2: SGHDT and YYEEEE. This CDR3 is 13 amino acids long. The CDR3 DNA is TGTGCCAGCAGCTTGTTCCCCACAGATGCGCAGTATTTT. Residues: CASSLFPTDAQYF.

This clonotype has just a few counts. The CDR3 reads CASSGTGAFEGQYF. DNA of the CDR3: TGTGCCAGCAGCGGGACAGGCGCGTTTGAGGGGCAGTACTTC. The genes are TRBV3-1 and TRBJ2-7; 8 bases fit TRBD1. Germline V gives CDR1 LGHDT, CDR2 YNNKEL (reference sequence). V lost 5 bases, J lost 9 bases, and 12 bases stayed unmatched. CDR3 length: 14 amino acids.

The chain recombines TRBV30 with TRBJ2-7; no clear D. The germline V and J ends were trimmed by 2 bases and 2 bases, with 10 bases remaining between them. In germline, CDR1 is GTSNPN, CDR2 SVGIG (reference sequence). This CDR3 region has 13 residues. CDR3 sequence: CAWSRVNPYEQYF. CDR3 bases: TGTGCCTGGAGTAGGGTTAATCCCTACGAGCAGTACTTC.

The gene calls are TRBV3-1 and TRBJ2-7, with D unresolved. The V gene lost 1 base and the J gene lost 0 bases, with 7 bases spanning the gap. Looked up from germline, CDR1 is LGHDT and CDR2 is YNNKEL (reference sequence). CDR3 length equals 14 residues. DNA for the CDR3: TGTGCCAGCAGCCAAGTGGGTAGCTCCTACGAGCAGTACTTC. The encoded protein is CASSQVGSSYEQYF.

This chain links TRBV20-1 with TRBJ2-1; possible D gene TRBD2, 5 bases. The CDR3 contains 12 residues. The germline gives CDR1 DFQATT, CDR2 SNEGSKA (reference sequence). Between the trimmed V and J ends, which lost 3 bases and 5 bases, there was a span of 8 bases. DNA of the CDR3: TGCAGTGCTAGTAGGACTGACAATGAGCAGTTCTTC. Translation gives CSASRTDNEQFF.

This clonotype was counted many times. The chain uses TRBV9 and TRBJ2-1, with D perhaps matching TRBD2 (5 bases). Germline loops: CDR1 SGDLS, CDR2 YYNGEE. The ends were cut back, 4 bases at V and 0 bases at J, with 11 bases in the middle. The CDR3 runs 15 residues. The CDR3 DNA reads TGTGCCAGCAGCTCCTCCGGGGACTCCTACAATGAGCAGTTCTTC. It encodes CASSSSGDSYNEQFF.